This entry concerns a single TCR beta chain. Antigen: not known. The sample comes from a study of cytomegalovirus exposure and HLA in healthy donors. Study results and limitations: The study put 150 to 200 TCR beta chains on its list as cytomegalovirus-associated. According to a subsequent analysis, TCR clusters from the first cohort were inclined to appear together in the 120 or so validation repertoires. Per published reports, the classifier diagnosed cytomegalovirus status with high specificity and sensitivity.

Data came from immunoSEQ multiplex PCR; TCRdb stores just in-frame clones and leaves some out. This table has almost 200,000 clones, 80% to 90% appearing once. The validation cohort, a group of more than 100 subjects, included the donors and was separate from the roughly 670-subject first cohort. The CDR3 totals 15 residues. The junction had 11 bases not matched to a gene; V was cut back by 4 bases and J by 6 bases. Germline V CDR1 and CDR2: SGHRS, YFSETQ. The receptor comes from a woman in her 30s in good health and CMV-seronegative. The sample comprised PBMCs. The V gene is TRBV5-1, the J gene TRBJ2-7; 9 bases fit TRBD1. The CDR3 DNA sequence: TGCGCCAGCAGCGGAGCCGGGACAGGGAAGGCCGAGCAGTACTTC. The encoded protein is CASSGAGTGKAEQYF. Together with reference TRBV5-1 and TRBJ2-7, the CDR3 gives the full variable domain: KAGVTQTPRYLIKTRGQQVTLSCSPISGHRSVSWYQQTPGQGLQFLFEYFSETQRNKGNFPGRFSGRQFSNSRSEMNVSTLELGDSALYLCASSGAGTGKAEQYFGPGTRLTVT.